This T cell receptor beta chain came from a study of low-dose radiotherapy and immunotherapy resistance in tumors. Priming of first-strand cDNA relied on TRAV- and TRBV-specific primers (covering alpha and beta chains). PCR amplification of the TCRs was performed with Phusion for 15 to 25 PCR cycles, and it relied on a constant-region primer together with a V-primer adapter. MiXCR, run by TCRdb on the reads, gives a single entry per CDR3 protein. The repertoire holds about 60,000 distinct CDR3 sequences, with roughly a quarter as singletons. Regarding time point: before trial treatment. Germline V CDR1 and CDR2: SGDLS, YYNGEE. The J segment lost 10 bases and the V segment lost 7 bases, leaving 12 bases of the junction unmatched. The length of the CDR3 is 14 residues.

The specimen comprised PBMCs, sampled before treatment. The genes are TRBV9 and TRBJ2-1; 9 bases agree with TRBD2. The sequence came from a male donor with prostate cancer. The CDR3 nucleotides read TGTGCCAGCTCTCGCGGGAGGGCCGAGGAGGAGCAGTTCTTC. Its protein product is CASSRGRAEEEQFF. The full variable domain, with the rest looked up from reference TRBV9 and TRBJ2-1, is DSGVTQTPKHLITATGQRVTLRCSPRSGDLSVYWYQQSLDQGLQFLIQYYNGEERAKGNILERFSAQQFPDLHSELNLSSLELGDSALYFCASSRGRAEEEQFFGPGTRLTVL.